This record covers a single T cell receptor beta chain. Its binding antigen is unknown. Library preparation was by 5' RACE. Preparation of each TCR library used approximately 3.5 ug of total RNA. For each sample, cDNA synthesis with SMARTScribe reverse transcriptase was split into eight separate reactions. Unique molecular identifiers containing a 6-nucleotide sample barcode were introduced through template switching during cDNA synthesis. TCRalpha and TCRbeta cDNA was amplified by two nested PCRs of roughly 16 and 10 cycles, with bead purification after each PCR. Before amplification, the cDNA was both treated with uracil DNA-glycosylase and purified with the QIAquick PCR purification kit. The second PCR added Illumina TruSeq-compatible adapters along with sample-specific barcodes. TapeStation and Qubit were used to check library quality and concentration, and 4.5 to 5 ng of each library was pooled. Sequencing of pooled libraries was carried out on an Illumina HiSeq2500 single-index Rapid Run using 2 x 100 bp reads and custom sequencing primers. From the authors' description of their analysis: PCR and sequencing errors were corrected by UMI-based consensus assembly using MiGEC version 1.2.6. V(D)J alignment, clonotype assembly and CDR3 extraction were performed with MiXCR version 2.1.1. Normalisation of gene usage, clonotype sharing and MAIT/NKT TCR abundance was achieved by analysing the top 1000, 10 000 and 20 000 clonotypes per sample. Diversity was computed as the inverse Simpson index with the vegan R package after downsampling to 27 000 UMIs. Paired Mann-Whitney U tests were applied to discordant twin pairs, with Benjamini-Hochberg correction for multiple testing. TCRdb reprocessed the sequencing reads and holds a single record per CDR3 protein sequence, with no DNA. The V and J calls were not made by the authors but by TCRdb's processing. The sample table records about 170,000 distinct CDR3 sequences. The ten top clones hold 2.5% to 3% of the sample.

A 2.5 ml peripheral blood sample was drawn into PAXgene tubes per donor and stored at -80°C. Total RNA was isolated from whole blood with the PAXgene blood miRNA kit on an automated QIAcube, without T cell sorting. Peripheral blood from monozygotic twin pairs, either concordant or discordant for inflammatory bowel disease, underwent deep TCRalpha and TCRbeta repertoire profiling that used unique molecular barcoding. Smoking habits were recorded for all twin pairs, and individuals were classified as current, former or never smokers. This sample is part of a study of monozygotic twins with inflammatory bowel disease (dated by TCRdb to the late 2010s). Study-wide context: The full study comprised some 30 monozygotic twin pairs: nine German pairs (four IBD-concordant, five IBD-discordant) and 19 IBD-discordant Danish pairs. Each individual had, on average, about 151 000 unique TCRalpha sequences and 181 000 unique TCRbeta sequences available for analysis. The search for disease-associated traits relied mainly on comparing IBD patients with their genetically identical healthy co-twins within discordant pairs.

What the authors observed across the whole study: No difference in repertoire similarity was observed between concordant and discordant twins, possibly owing to limited statistical power. IBD patients shared fewer clonotypes with other individuals than healthy twins did, most markedly in patients showing signs of disease activity. Measured by the inverse Simpson index, TCRbeta repertoire diversity was lower in IBD patients than in their healthy co-twins. Different T cell subtypes could not be distinguished in the analysis. The results gave no support for a single strong signal or clonotype linked to IBD. Because patients received different immunosuppressive treatments, the repertoires may have picked up extra background noise and variability between individuals.

CDR1 is given as WSHSY and CDR2 as SAAADI, both from the germline V gene. The cysteine opens and the phenylalanine closes a CDR3 of 18 amino acids. Only the protein sequence is given. The receptor was isolated from a human donor with ulcerative colitis or Crohn's disease, or a healthy co-twin of an affected twin (not recorded which). The material sequenced was blood. The V gene is TRBV10-2 and the J gene is TRBJ2-3; TCRdb's D call, TRBD2, is unchecked because there is no DNA. CDR3 protein: CASSESSGSGQWLDTQYF.